The 3 T cell receptor beta chains listed next were all sequenced from one sample in a study of CD8 T cells in Susac syndrome (dated by TCRdb to the late 2010s). Receptor amplification or capture employed the immunoSEQ multiplex PCR assay. RNA was extracted with the RNeasy kit and roughly 0.45 to 1 ug was reverse transcribed using random hexamers. TCRdb cleaned the public reads at Q25 with fastp, built clones with MiXCR and kept in-frame beta chains. Rows are combined by CDR3 protein, so each entry shows the most common genes and DNA. The sample has roughly 47,000 distinct CDR3 sequences on record, about 91% of them singletons. The ten largest clones take up around 0.4% of the sample. The sample taken for sequencing was CD8+ T cells from PBMCs. The origin of the receptors is a human donor in good health.

The V gene is TRBV9, the J gene TRBJ2-1; D ambiguous. Per the germline V gene, CDR1 is SGDLS and CDR2 is YYNGEE. The germline V and J ends were trimmed by 7 bases and 0 bases, with 14 bases remaining between them. The CDR3 runs 15 residues. The CDR3 sequence: CASASALFSYNEQFF. CDR3 bases: TGTGCCAGCGCGTCAGCGTTGTTCTCCTACAATGAGCAGTTCTTC. The whole variable domain, filled in from reference TRBV9 and TRBJ2-1, reads DSGVTQTPKHLITATGQRVTLRCSPRSGDLSVYWYQQSLDQGLQFLIQYYNGEERAKGNILERFSAQQFPDLHSELNLSSLELGDSALYFCASASALFSYNEQFFGPGTRLTVL.

V gene TRBV13 combines with J gene TRBJ2-1; TRBD1 matches at 7 bases. The CDR3 consists of 20 residues. Germline V gives CDR1 PRHDT, CDR2 FYEKMQ (reference sequence). V shed 3 bases and J 0 bases; nucleotides not matched to a gene: 17. This chain's CDR3 is CASSFSLGTVSLSSYNEQFF. The CDR3 DNA is TGTGCCAGCAGCTTTTCGCTGGGGACAGTAAGCCTTAGCTCCTACAATGAGCAGTTCTTC. The full variable domain, with the rest looked up from reference TRBV13 and TRBJ2-1, is AAGVIQSPRHLIKEKRETATLKCYPIPRHDTVYWYQQGPGQDPQFLISFYEKMQSDKGSIPDRFSAQQFSDYHSELNMSSLELGDSALYFCASSFSLGTVSLSSYNEQFFGPGTRLTVL.

V gene TRBV15 combines with J gene TRBJ2-1; the match to TRBD2 covers 12 bases. This CDR3 comprises 16 residues. In germline, CDR1 is LNHNV, CDR2 YYDKDF (reference sequence). V was clipped by 4 bases and J by 9 bases; unmatched bases: 10. CDR3 in DNA: TGTGCCACCAGCAACTCTCCTAGCGGGAGGGCTATTGAGCAGTTCTTC. Translation gives CATSNSPSGRAIEQFF.